This TCR beta chain was identified during a study of OX40 agonist ivuxolimab in advanced cancers. Remarks on this clone: Its antigen is not known.

Overall study results and limits: It was also the case that some nonresponders had low normalized T-cell clonal expansion. The CD4+ and CD8+ T cells in the blood had expanded clonally by week 6 at 0.1 to 3.0 mg/kg.

Patients with a history of autoimmune disease or on systemic immunosuppression were excluded. TCRdb's table, derived via immunoSEQ multiplex PCR, lists solely in-frame clones and lacks some. The sample has about 73,000 clones, about 87% seen once; the top ten hold roughly 11%. Unmatched junction bases numbered 3, after V lost 6 bases and J lost 0 bases. The CDR3 has 14 amino acids. Germline assignment: CDR1 SEHNR and CDR2 FQNEAQ (reference sequence). Sequencing was performed on CD4+ or CD8+ T cells sorted from blood, taken in a trial of the OX40 agonist ivuxolimab. J is TRBJ2-5 and V is TRBV7-9; TRBD1 matches at 8 bases. This receptor was identified in an adult with an advanced solid tumor such as melanoma, head and neck, liver or kidney cancer. The DNA for the CDR3 is TGTGCCAGCAGAGGGACAGGTGACCAAGAGACCCAGTACTTC. It is translated as CASRGTGDQETQYF.